This T cell receptor beta chain was captured by sequencing in a study of identical twins. Unmatched junction bases numbered 5, after V lost 7 bases and J lost 8 bases. This CDR3 spans 13 amino acids. Germline V gene data show CDR1 as MNHNY and CDR2 as SVGAGI (reference sequence). TCRdb re-analysed the 5' RACE reads in MiXCR, keeping a single row per CDR3 protein. The sample lists about 890,000 distinct CDR3 sequences; roughly an eighth were seen once. Only a few counts were recorded for this clonotype. This sample also appeared in a second study, on yellow fever vaccine responses in identical twins.

The sample was PBMCs. The receptor was isolated from a young woman in good health. The chain has TRBV6-6 and TRBJ2-1, with 10 nucleotides matching TRBD2. The CDR3 region has the DNA TGTGCCAGCAATCAGCGGGGGGGCCATGAGCAGTTCTTC. It encodes CASNQRGGHEQFF.